What follows is one TCR beta chain and its context. Its antigen remains unidentified. The source of the sample is a study of T cell responses to AZD1222 COVID-19 vaccine. General study results and limits: Breadth and depth of Spike-specific TCRs rose after two AZD1222 doses.

The repertoire was sequenced with immunoSEQ multiplex PCR; TCRdb's copy has only in-frame clones and lacks some. This table holds more than 95,000 clones, 80% to 90% found once. CDR1 and CDR2 (germline): SNHLY, FYNNEI. The CDR3 length is 14 residues. Trimming took 2 bases from V and 11 from J; bases not matched to a gene: 3. This TCR came from an adult in good health. The input for sequencing was peripheral blood, taken on day 0 of AZD1222 vaccination. V is TRBV2 and J is TRBJ1-6; TRBD1 aligns across 10 bases. The CDR3 loop is CASSEWGQGTPLHF. In DNA, the CDR3 is TGTGCCAGCAGTGAATGGGGACAGGGGACACCCCTCCACTTT.